This is a list of T cell receptor beta chains from one sample in a study of control samples from healthy donors and cancer patients. TCRdb's copy holds only in-frame clones and misses some; the assay was immunoSEQ multiplex PCR. The sample includes some 45,000 clones, approximately 82% of them seen just once. The sequenced sample consisted of blood. These receptors were collected from a man aged 60 to 75 in good health. The conserved cysteine and the conserved F or W are not part of the CDR3 here.

len	v_gene	j_gene	CDR3aa
13	TRBV6-5	TRBJ1-4	ASRSSGLSNEKLF
8	TRBV30	TRBJ1-2	AWRRGGYT
13	TRBV5-1	TRBJ1-4	ASSLVGGSNEKLF
14	TRBV28	TRBJ2-7	ASSLPQDRVGYEQY
12	TRBV6-5	TRBJ1-2	ASTLDRANYGYT
12	TRBV5-1	TRBJ1-5	ASRIEPSNQPQH
13	TRBV15	TRBJ1-1	ATSRGQATRSEAF
10	TRBV6-4	TRBJ1-1	ASSDGRAEAF
15	TRBV5-4	TRBJ1-1	ASSSLGQGALGTEAF
14	TRBV4-2	TRBJ2-2	ASSPHSGAGVGELF
9	TRBV19	TRBJ1-1	ASSQATEAF
9	TRBV14	TRBJ2-5	ASSRGETQY
12	TRBV10-1	TRBJ1-1	ASSDLRGNTEAF
11	TRBV2	TRBJ1-2	ASSPQREDGYT
11	TRBV28	TRBJ1-3	ASSIPPRDTIY
12	TRBV6-5	TRBJ1-2	ASSYISGGDGYT
11	TRBV11-2	TRBJ1-6	ASSFGDWSPLH
15	TRBV11-2	TRBJ2-1	ASSLRTRQGAYNEQF
13	TRBV6-2/TRBV6-3	TRBJ2-1	ASSRGQGEYNEQF
14	TRBV9	TRBJ2-1	ASSVEIGGRINEQF
13	TRBV28	TRBJ1-1	ASSLVGRENTEAF
13	TRBV29-1	TRBJ2-4	SVGGTGGGKNIQY
12	TRBV5-4	TRBJ1-1	ASSPRGGNTEAF
13	TRBV19	TRBJ2-7	ASSITGQSYYEQY
10	TRBV25-1	TRBJ1-2	ASSGTGTGYT
14	TRBV6-2/TRBV6-3	TRBJ1-6	ASSPHRSSYNSPLH
13	TRBV3-1/TRBV3-2	TRBJ1-5	ASSLGHGSNQPQH
14	TRBV11-2	TRBJ1-4	ASSLGLSGINEKLF
14	TRBV14	TRBJ1-4	ASSQDRLAGVEKLF
9	TRBV11-2	TRBJ1-2	ASSPGYGYT
15	TRBV5-1	TRBJ2-4	ASSLDSALGAKNIQY
14	TRBV9	TRBJ2-1	ASTSLERPVDNEQF
12	TRBV6-5	TRBJ1-1	ASSYSSTNTEAF
10	TRBV7-9	TRBJ2-7	ASSLDQGKQY
10	TRBV2	TRBJ1-1	ASRVYGAEAF
12	TRBV19	TRBJ1-2	ASLRPGDRAGYT
12	TRBV7-3	TRBJ2-7	ATPERDRDSEQY
12	TRBV6-1	TRBJ2-7	ASSEGGIRYEQY
15	TRBV21-1	TRBJ2-2	ASSKEGTSGDTGELF
11	TRBV2	TRBJ2-4	ASSQRGEGGSS
14	TRBV28	TRBJ1-5	ASSPHGTGINQPQH
11	TRBV5-4	TRBJ2-2	ASSFPNTGELF